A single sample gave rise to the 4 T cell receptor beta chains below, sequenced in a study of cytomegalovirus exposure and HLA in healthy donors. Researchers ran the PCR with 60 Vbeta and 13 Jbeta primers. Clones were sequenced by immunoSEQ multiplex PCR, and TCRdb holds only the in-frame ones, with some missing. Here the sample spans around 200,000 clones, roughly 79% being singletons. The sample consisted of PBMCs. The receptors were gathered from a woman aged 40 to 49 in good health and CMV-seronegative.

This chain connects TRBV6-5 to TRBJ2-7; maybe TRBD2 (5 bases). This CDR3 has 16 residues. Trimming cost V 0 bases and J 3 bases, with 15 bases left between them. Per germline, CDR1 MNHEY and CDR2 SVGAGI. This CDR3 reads CASSYSGDYVFYEQYF. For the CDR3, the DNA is TGTGCCAGCAGTTACTCTGGTGACTACGTCTTCTACGAGCAGTACTTC.

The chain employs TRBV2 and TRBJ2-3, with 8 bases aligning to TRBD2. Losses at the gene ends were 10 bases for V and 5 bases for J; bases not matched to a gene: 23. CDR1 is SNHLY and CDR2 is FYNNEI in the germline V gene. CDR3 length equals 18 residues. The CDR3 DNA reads TGTGCCACTCCTTTCCAGCGGGGGCCTCTATTCAGTGGAGATACGCAGTATTTT. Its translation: CATPFQRGPLFSGDTQYF.

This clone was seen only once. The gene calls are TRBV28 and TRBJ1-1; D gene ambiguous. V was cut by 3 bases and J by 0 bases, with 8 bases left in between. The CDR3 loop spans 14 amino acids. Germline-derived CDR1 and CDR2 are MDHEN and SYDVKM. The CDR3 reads CASSLRPLNTEAFF. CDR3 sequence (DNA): TGTGCCAGCAGTTTGCGGCCTTTGAACACTGAAGCTTTCTTT.

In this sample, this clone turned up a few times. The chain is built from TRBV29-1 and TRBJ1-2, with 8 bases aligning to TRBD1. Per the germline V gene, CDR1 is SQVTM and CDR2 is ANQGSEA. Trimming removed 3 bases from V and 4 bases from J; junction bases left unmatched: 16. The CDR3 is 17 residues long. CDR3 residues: CSVEALISGQGGYGYTF. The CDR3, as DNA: TGCAGCGTTGAGGCCTTAATCTCCGGACAGGGAGGCTATGGCTACACCTTC.